Listed here are 4 T cell receptor beta chains from one sample, sequenced in a study of post-analysis software for immune sequencing data. The antigens these receptors bind are not known. Overall study findings and caveats: When patients were compared with controls, 4 or 5 TRBV segments were more frequent, TRBV5-6, TRBV5-1 and TRBV20-1 among them.

Unique molecular identifiers tagged the TCR beta cDNA libraries. A single record per CDR3 protein comes from TCRdb applying MiXCR to the PCR reads. The data hold about half a million distinct CDR3 sequences, with around a third observed a single time. The sequenced sample was blood. All receptors derive from a girl aged 2-17 years with multiple sclerosis.

There are a few counts of this clonotype. The DNA for the CDR3 is TGTGCCAGCAGCATCATAGCGGGGGACCCTTACAATGAGCAGTTCTTC. This codes for CASSIIAGDPYNEQFF. The chain recombines TRBV7-2 with TRBJ2-1, with 9 nucleotides matching TRBD2. This CDR3 is built from 16 residues. Germline V lookup: CDR1 SGHTA, CDR2 FQGNSA. The V gene end was trimmed by 5 bases and the J gene end by 4 bases; junction bases not matched to a gene: 9.

The chain carries TRBV18 and TRBJ1-6; TRBD1 matches at 8 bases. Germline CDR1 and CDR2: KGHSH and LQKENI. This CDR3 is built from 15 residues. The ends lost 5 bases at V and 7 bases at J; junction bases unmatched: 7. The CDR3 DNA follows: TGTGCCAGCTCAACAGGACAGGGACCCAATTCACCCCTCCACTTT. Encoded protein: CASSTGQGPNSPLHF.

As concerns this clonotype: One junction end does not reproduce the germline sequence, and a read error may be involved. This rearrangement joins TRBV7-7 to TRBJ2-1, with 7 bases that match TRBD2. Germline CDR1 is SSHAT and CDR2 is FNYEAQ (reference sequence). This CDR3 has 12 amino acids. Here the CDR3 DNA reads TGTGCTAGCAGCTTATGGGAGGGTGAGCAGTTCTTC. It yields the protein CASSLWEGEQFF.

The V gene is TRBV18, the J gene TRBJ2-7, with D maybe TRBD2 (5 bases). The J call could be wrong; TRBJ2-5 is a better fit for the DNA end. CDR1 KGHSH and CDR2 LQKENI come from the germline V gene. CDR3 length: 15 amino acids. CDR3 region: CASSPVEGWLETQYF. The CDR3 region has the DNA TGTGCCAGCTCACCAGTCGAGGGATGGTTAGAGACCCAGTACTTC.